This TCR beta chain was obtained from a study of shared clonotypes between healthy human individuals. Profiled with immunoSEQ multiplex PCR; TCRdb holds only in-frame clones, not every one. The sample yields some 800,000 clones, about 91% seen once. The ends were cut back, 4 bases at V and 6 bases at J, with 19 bases in the middle. Germline V gives CDR1 SQVTM, CDR2 ANQGSEA. CDR3 length equals 14 residues. CD45RO negativity and positive selection for CCR7 defined naive CD8 cells, a population that excluded terminally differentiated effector memory CD45RA+ cells. The sequenced sample was naive CD8+ T cells sorted from blood. The clonotype comes from a man in his thirties or forties in good health. The chain recombines TRBV29-1 with TRBJ2-7; possibly TRBD1 for D (6 bases). The CDR3 is CSVVLGARTVEQYF. In nucleotides, the CDR3 is TGCAGCGTTGTTCTGGGGGCCAGGACCGTCGAGCAGTACTTC.